This entry is about one TCR beta chain. This sample was included in a study of blood T cell repertoires in COVID-19. Trimming pared 0 bases from V and 9 bases from J, leaving 15 bases between. The germline gives CDR1 SGHTA, CDR2 FQGNSA. The CDR3 spans 16 residues. This table comes from immunoSEQ multiplex PCR, and its TCRdb copy is limited to in-frame clones, with some not included. The data contain roughly 180,000 clones, around four fifths of them singletons. Sequencing was done on a sample of PBMCs or T cells enriched from blood (not recorded which). The chain combines TRBV7-2 with TRBJ1-6; D perhaps matches TRBD1 (5 bases). The sequence came from a man in his forties who had recovered from COVID-19. The CDR3 region has the DNA TGTGCCAGCAGCTTAGCCGGGCAGGGTTACGTTTCACCCCTCCACTTT. The encoded protein is CASSLAGQGYVSPLHF. Combining the CDR3 with reference TRBV7-2 and TRBJ1-6 gives the whole variable domain GAGVSQSPSNKVTEKGKDVELRCDPISGHTALYWYRQSLGQGLEFLIYFQGNSAPDKSGLPSDRFSAERTGGSVSTLTIQRTQQEDSAVYLCASSLAGQGYVSPLHFGNGTRLTVT.